The clone carrying this T cell receptor (beta chain) is termed large. The antigen remains unidentified. The data derive from a study of glioma-infiltrating T cells. Notes on the study in general: Tissue and blood shared very few CDR3 sequences. Above-expected tissue-blood divergence occurred in all gliomas, most in low-grade ones.

The V gene's germline CDR1 is MDHEN and CDR2 SYDVKM. The CDR3 loop spans 11 amino acids. Trimming removed 5 bases from V and 2 bases from J, with 3 bases in between. TCR alpha and beta CDR3 regions were amplified from RNA using iRepertoire nested multiplex PCR. For one-step reverse transcription and amplification, about 90-450 ng of tissue mRNA or PBMC total RNA was used. TCRdb re-called the multiplex PCR reads through MiXCR, storing one row per CDR3 protein. The sample has about 1,800 distinct CDR3 sequences, around 28% seen once; the top ten hold 35% to 40%. The sequenced sample consisted of glioma tissue, nonneoplastic brain tissue, or PBMCs (not recorded which). The V gene is TRBV28, the J gene TRBJ1-2; D unresolved. This TCR derives from a human donor with low-grade glioma or glioblastoma, undergoing nonglioma brain surgery, or in good health (not recorded which). CDR3 nucleotide sequence: TGTGCCAGCAGTAGAAACTATGGCTACACCTTC. This translates into CASSRNYGYTF.